This TCR beta chain stems from a study of identical twins. From the 5' RACE reads, TCRdb called clonotypes with MiXCR, one entry per CDR3 protein. The sample comprises around 670,000 distinct CDR3 sequences, approximately 6.1% of which are singletons, and roughly 2% rests with the top ten. Germline assignment: CDR1 LGHDT and CDR2 YNNKEL (reference sequence). CDR3 length equals 14 residues. The V gene lost 1 base and the J gene lost 5 bases, with 11 bases spanning the gap. This clonotype was seen only a few times. The sequenced sample consisted of naive T cells sorted from blood. The source is a man aged 18 to 30 in good health. This rearrangement joins TRBV3-1 to TRBJ1-1; D is perhaps TRBD1 (6 bases). In DNA, the CDR3 is TGTGCCAGCAGCCAAGTAACAGGGTCGACTGAAGCTTTCTTT. Translation gives CASSQVTGSTEAFF.